Following are 9 T cell receptor beta chains from one sample sequenced in a study of cytomegalovirus exposure and HLA in healthy donors. Profiling relied on immunoSEQ multiplex PCR, and the TCRdb table lists in-frame clones only, not all of them. The sample consists of 200,000 to 250,000 clones, roughly 88% of them appearing once. The sequenced material came from PBMCs. These receptor sequences come from a woman younger than 30 in good health and CMV-seronegative.

The chain combines TRBV18 with TRBJ2-3, with 7 positions matching TRBD2. J gave up 0 bases and V 4 bases, and 7 bases lay outside the gene matches. The CDR3 loop spans 16 amino acids. Germline-derived CDR1 and CDR2 are KGHSH and LQKENI. CDR3 bases: TGTGCCAGCTCACTGAATAGCGGGCAAAGCACAGATACGCAGTATTTT. Its translation: CASSLNSGQSTDTQYF.

This rearrangement joins TRBV29-1 to TRBJ2-3; D gene ambiguous. This CDR3 spans 13 amino acids. Trimming left V 7 bases short and J 0 bases short, with 11 bases between. From germline, CDR1 is SQVTM and CDR2 ANQGSEA. CDR3 sequence: CSGRIGSTDTQYF. As DNA, the CDR3 is TGCAGCGGTCGGATCGGGAGCACAGATACGCAGTATTTT.

The rearrangement uses TRBV4-2 and TRBJ1-4; D remains unclear. There are 14 residues in the CDR3. Germline CDR1 LGHNA, CDR2 YNFKEQ. With 1 base removed from V and 7 bases from J, the gap between germline ends came to 10 bases. CDR3 region: CASSQGGQSEKLFF. CDR3 sequence (DNA): TGTGCCAGCAGCCAAGGAGGTCAGAGTGAAAAACTGTTTTTT.

The chain links TRBV4-1 to TRBJ2-1, with a tentative D call TRBD1 (6 bases). Germline lookup yields CDR1 MGHRA and CDR2 YSYEKL. The V gene lost 1 base and the J gene lost 8 bases, with 12 bases spanning the gap. The CDR3 length is 14 residues. This CDR3 reads CASSQVLGGDEQFF. The CDR3 bases are TGCGCCAGCAGCCAAGTACTAGGGGGAGATGAGCAGTTCTTC.

As to this clone: Other DNA sequences in the same sample also yield this CDR3. This chain joins TRBV20-1 and TRBJ2-7; the D is unclear. The CDR3 extends over 11 amino acids. Trimming removed 0 bases from V and 3 bases from J, with 3 bases in between. Germline V CDR1 and CDR2: DFQATT, SNEGSKA (reference sequence). The CDR3 nucleotides read TGCAGTGCTAGAGACAGCTACGAGCAGTACTTC. It specifies CSARDSYEQYF.

The rearrangement links TRBV27 to TRBJ2-7, with 10 bases fitting TRBD2. In germline, CDR1 is MNHEY, CDR2 SMNVEV (reference sequence). This CDR3 is 15 amino acids long. After removal of 2 bases from V and 3 bases from J, the junction contained 4 bases not matched to a gene. In nucleotides, the CDR3 is TGTGCCAGCAGTTTAATTAGCGGGAGGAACTACGAGCAGTACTTC. Translated, it gives CASSLISGRNYEQYF.

This chain connects TRBV7-9 to TRBJ2-1; D is unclear. With 4 bases removed from V and 3 bases from J, the gap between germline ends came to 16 bases. Per the germline V gene, CDR1 is SEHNR and CDR2 is FQNEAQ (reference sequence). This CDR3 contains 16 residues. CDR3 DNA sequence: TGTGCCAGCAGCTCACCCCAGGCCCTGCTCTACAATGAGCAGTTCTTC. This gives the protein CASSSPQALLYNEQFF.

This chain uses TRBV27 with TRBJ1-5; TRBD1 agrees at 7 bases. V was clipped by 6 bases and J by 6 bases; unmatched bases: 14. The CDR3 is made up of 16 amino acids. Germline values: CDR1 MNHEY, CDR2 SMNVEV (reference sequence). The DNA of the CDR3 is TGTGCCAGCAGGAGGGACAGCCTTTCGCGCGGTCAGCCCCAGCATTTT. This translates into CASRRDSLSRGQPQHF.

J is TRBJ2-2 and V is TRBV28; 8 nucleotides align to TRBD1. Germline CDR1 reads MDHEN; CDR2 reads SYDVKM. The CDR3 has 14 residues. V was pared by 11 bases and J by 3 bases, with 8 bases of the junction left unmatched. CDR3 nucleotides: TGTGCCCACCGCCACAGGGGGGACACCGGGGAGCTGTTTTTT. It encodes CAHRHRGDTGELFF.